This TCR beta chain was captured in a study of T-cell reconstitution after alpha-beta-depleted transplantation in children. Per germline, CDR1 MNHNY and CDR2 SVGAGI (reference sequence). The V and J ends lost 2 bases and 11 bases respectively, with 10 bases between them. The CDR3 is made up of 13 amino acids. It was with unique molecular identifiers that the TCRbeta library was prepared. MiXCR was run by TCRdb on the PCR reads, yielding one entry per CDR3 protein. The data show a few hundred thousand distinct CDR3 sequences, roughly 13% seen once. The TCR comes from a human donor who donated a stem cell graft to a child with Fanconi anemia. The sample in question was PBMCs, obtained from the stem cell graft. The J gene is TRBJ1-6, the V gene TRBV6-6; unclear D gene. This CDR3 reads CASSYSSTTPLHF. The CDR3 region has the DNA TGTGCCAGCAGTTACAGTTCCACGACACCCCTCCACTTT.